This T cell receptor (beta chain) was obtained from a study of tumor and adjacent non-tumor tissue in lung cancer listed by TCRdb under 2018. Background for the entire study: By cancer type, the cohort comprised approximately twelve adenocarcinoma patients, a couple of squamous cell carcinoma patients and 1 small cell lung cancer patient. The 15 enrolled patients, of whom approximately 10 were men and 5 were women, were aged roughly 30 to 85 years and were diagnosed with TNM stage I to III disease. Sequencing generated a total of roughly 130 million productive TCRbeta reads, averaging about 4.2 million reads per sample. The study compared bulk TCRbeta repertoires from lung tumor tissue and matched distant non-tumor lung tissue of some 14 lung cancer patients. Around 30 paired specimens, one tumor and one normal lung sample per patient, were profiled by TCRbeta CDR3 sequencing.

The investigation overall reported the following: The methods do not name the sequencing platform or mention unique molecular identifiers. TCR diversity was significantly higher in younger patients, and higher tumor TCR diversity was associated with shorter overall and disease-free survival. Only 15 patients were included in the cohort, and the need for larger samples and more detailed clinical data was noted by the authors. Because peripheral blood was not sequenced, blood TCRbeta repertoires in the lung cancer patients of the study were not examined. Tumor tissue showed significantly greater TCR diversity (inverse Simpson) than normal lung tissue (about 410 vs 180, P = 0.0075, Mann-Whitney U test). In normal lung, the top 100 clones accounted for a significantly larger cumulative share of the repertoire than in tumor tissue.

The CDR3 spans 17 residues, from the cysteine through the phenylalanine. Only the CDR3 DNA is retained, 51 bases long and in frame from the first base. In the germline V gene, CDR1 corresponds to SGHNT and CDR2 to YENEEA. This clonotype was seen once. The antigen it binds to is not known. The junction does not match germline at one end; this may be a read error. The library was produced with multiplex PCR. Sequencing was carried out with an Illumina HiSeq 2500. Following protocols modified from ARM-PCR, the researchers constructed TCRbeta libraries through three rounds of nested PCR with primers (Table S4). Before sequencing, PCR products of 200-500 bp were cut from the gel and purified using the QIAquick gel extraction kit. The paper's data handling went like this. Trimmomatic was used to clean the reads, FLASH merged the cleaned reads into complete CDR3 sequences, and MiTCR assigned the sequences to V(D)J germline segments. VDJtools was used to compute clonal diversity as the inverse Simpson's index. In-frame sequences without a premature stop codon were defined as productive reads. TCRdb took the public reads, trimmed them with fastp at Q25, ran MiXCR for clone calling and kept in-frame beta chains. Identical CDR3 proteins give one entry, which carries the most common genes and DNA. The V and J calls follow TCRdb's processing rather than the paper's. This sample has about 76,000 distinct CDR3 sequences in its table, and nearly 70% of those were observed once. The ten largest clones take up 10% to 15% of the sample.

Bulk unsorted tissue served as the source for RNA extraction, and RNA quality was assessed using a NanoDrop ND-1000 and an Agilent 2100. Donors were newly diagnosed lung cancer patients admitted for thoracic surgery in China between August and November 2014, without prior chemotherapy. The study excluded patients who had received radiotherapy or chemotherapy before or who had another cancer at the same time. Surgical tissue pieces of roughly 1-2 cm3 were preserved in RNAlater solution and stored at -80 °C until use. The rearrangement combines TRBV11-3 with TRBJ2-1; 12 bases in between match TRBD1. The sequencing sample was made of lung tumor tissue. The TCR comes from a woman in her seventies with non-small cell lung cancer. CDR3 loop: CAGILAPGQGAYNEQLF. Read as DNA, the sequence is TGTGCCGGCATCTTGGCCCCGGGACAGGGGGCTTACAATGAGCAGTTATTC.